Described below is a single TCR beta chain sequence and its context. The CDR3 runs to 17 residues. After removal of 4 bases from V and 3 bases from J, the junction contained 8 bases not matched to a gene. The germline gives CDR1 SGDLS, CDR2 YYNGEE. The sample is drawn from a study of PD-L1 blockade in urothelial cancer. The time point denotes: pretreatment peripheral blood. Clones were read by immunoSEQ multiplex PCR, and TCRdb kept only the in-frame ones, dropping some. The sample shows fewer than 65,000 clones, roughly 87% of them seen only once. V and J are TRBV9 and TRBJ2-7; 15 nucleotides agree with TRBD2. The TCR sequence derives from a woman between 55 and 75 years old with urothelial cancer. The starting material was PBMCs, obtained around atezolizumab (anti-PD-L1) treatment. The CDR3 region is CASSQGLAGGPFYEQYF. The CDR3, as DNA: TGTGCCAGCAGCCAGGGACTAGCGGGAGGCCCCTTCTACGAGCAGTACTTC.